The TCR beta chain under discussion was sequenced for a study of blood T cell repertoires in COVID-19. Trimming left V 6 bases short and J 5 bases short, with 17 bases between. Germline CDR1 reads MDHEN; CDR2 reads SYDVKM. This CDR3 is 14 amino acids long. The protocol was immunoSEQ multiplex PCR, while the TCRdb copy is restricted to in-frame clones and leaves out a portion. This sample has around 250,000 clones, with 80% to 90% found just once. The chain links TRBV28 to TRBJ2-7; the D gene is possibly TRBD1 (6 bases). This sequence was found in a woman between 45 and 60 years old who had recovered from COVID-19. The sequenced sample consisted of PBMCs or T cells enriched from blood (not recorded which). The CDR3 loop reads CASSPGTFSDEQYF. CDR3 bases: TGTGCCAGCAGCCCCGGGACATTCAGCGACGAGCAGTACTTC.